This TCR beta chain was captured in a study of T cells in Graves' hyperthyroidism and ophthalmopathy. In this sample, this clonotype turned up many times. Its specificity is not known. Amplification of TCR beta CDR3 regions used RNA as the template. HTBI primers were the set used in a first-round RT-PCR of the TCR CDR3. TCRdb re-analysed the multiplex PCR reads in MiXCR, keeping a single row per CDR3 protein. The sample holds under 650,000 distinct CDR3 sequences, under 20% seen once. Germline V gives CDR1 SGHAT, CDR2 FQNNGV. The CDR3 runs to 15 residues. Between the trimmed V and J ends, which lost 0 bases and 2 bases, there was a span of 8 bases. General study results and limits: In the analysis, a 13 V-J model separated ophthalmopathy from stable hyperthyroidism. Ophthalmopathy, as predicted by the model, came a median approximately 5.9 months after the prediction.

Thyroid ultrasound and orbital computed tomography, with clinical symptoms and serum thyroxine and TRAb, informed diagnoses. It was approximately 9.4 ml of fresh peripheral blood that supplied the PBMCs. This sequence joins TRBV11-2 and TRBJ1-5, with no clear D. Sequenced sample: blood. This clonotype was obtained from a woman aged 25 to 45 with Graves' hyperthyroidism. The CDR3 region is CASSLEGRGNQPQHF. In nucleotides, the CDR3 is TGTGCCAGCAGCTTAGAGGGGAGGGGCAATCAGCCCCAGCATTTT.